Reported below is one T cell receptor (beta chain). Antigen specificity is unknown. This specimen belongs to a study of T cell repertoires in cytomegalovirus infection. Study-wide background: The public TCR beta signatures pointed to both CMV infection and matching HLA type.

Per germline, CDR1 MGHRA and CDR2 YSYEKL. The CDR3 sequence is 14 residues long. Between the trimmed V and J ends, which lost 1 base and 10 bases, there was a span of 11 bases. TCRdb reanalysed the reads using MiXCR and keeps one entry per CDR3 protein. The profile covers some 920,000 distinct CDR3 sequences, with 30% to 40% appearing a single time and roughly 13% taken by the ten largest. V gene TRBV4-1 combines with J gene TRBJ1-6; tentative D call: TRBD1 (6 bases). The specimen was cultured CD8+ T cells from PBMCs, collected from culture after CMV antigen stimulation. The TCR comes from a human donor in good health (CMV status not recorded). Some clones in this sample may be carry-over from other donors' samples. The CDR3 here is CASSQGGLGSPLHF. CDR3 sequence (DNA): TGCGCCAGCAGCCAAGGGGGGCTAGGGTCACCCCTCCACTTT.